This TCR beta chain was recovered during a study of shared clonotypes between healthy human individuals. TCRdb's copy holds only in-frame clones and misses some; the assay was immunoSEQ multiplex PCR. The table has some 2,500,000 clones, around 92% seen once. This clone turned up a few times. The sample has other DNA sequences that encode this CDR3 too. The CDR3 runs to 13 residues. The V gene lost 1 base and the J gene lost 0 bases, with 3 bases spanning the gap. From germline, CDR1 is SGHAT and CDR2 FQNNGV. Sequencing input: naive CD4+ T cells from PBMCs. Subset reported: CD45RA+ positively selected. The clonotype originates from a man aged 18 to 30 in good health. Some clones in this sample may be carry-over from other donors' samples. The rearrangement links TRBV11-2 to TRBJ1-1; D unresolved. Written as DNA, the CDR3 is TGTGCCAGCAGCTTAGGTCTGAACACTGAAGCTTTCTTT. It yields the protein CASSLGLNTEAFF. Full variable domain (rest looked up from reference TRBV11-2 and TRBJ1-1): EAGVAQSPRYKIIEKRQSVAFWCNPISGHATLYWYQQILGQGPKLLIQFQNNGVVDDSQLPKDRFSAERLKGVDSTLKIQPAKLEDSAVYLCASSLGLNTEAFFGQGTRLTVV.